The present entry profiles one T cell receptor (beta chain) with its context. Its antigen is unknown. Base qualities are not provided; no much larger clone lies one nucleotide away. Data came from an Illumina HiSeq 2500. Quantitative 5'-RACE with molecular barcodes was used to prepare TCR beta libraries. The study's processing was this. A new computational method based on a probabilistic model of VDJ rearrangement was used to identify disease-linked TCR variants. TCRdb's own reprocessing of the public reads used fastp at Q25 and MiXCR and kept productive beta chains. Merged by CDR3 protein, the rows form single entries marked with the most common genes and DNA. TCRdb's processing, not the authors' own work, is the source of the V and J calls. The sample table holds 750,000 to 850,000 distinct CDR3 sequences, of which 12% were seen once. Approximately 0.46% of the sample goes to the ten largest clones.

Trimming takes 4 bases from V and 2 bases from J, and the germline ends sit 10 bases apart. CDR1 is given as SGHDT and CDR2 as YYEEEE, both from the germline V gene. Including cysteine and phenylalanine, the CDR3 has 13 amino acids. This entry keeps only the CDR3 DNA: 39 bases, framed from base 1. The data originate from a study of CD8 T cells in ankylosing spondylitis (dated by TCRdb to 2015 to 2018). About the full investigation: The study profiled T cell receptor beta repertoires in healthy donors and ankylosing spondylitis patients to find disease-linked TCR variants. In total, the full study cohort was made up of some 110 healthy donors and 20 to 25 ankylosing spondylitis patients. Peripheral blood samples were taken, and synovial fluid was additionally collected from ankylosing spondylitis patients. Overall study outcomes, separate from this receptor: The disease-linked clones showed a CD8+ phenotype and occurred at relatively low frequencies in peripheral blood. The disease-linked clones were reported to be significantly enriched in matched synovial fluid samples from ankylosing spondylitis patients. A TCR beta motif made up of several highly homologous amino acid variants appeared to be characteristic of blood from ankylosing spondylitis patients. Some motif variants had previously been reported in the synovial fluid and blood of reactive arthritis patients, which suggests shared mechanisms of disease initiation.

Material: blood, either unsorted or a sorted T cell fraction (not recorded which). The TCR originated in a male donor with ankylosing spondylitis. The rearrangement combines TRBV5-6 with TRBJ2-7, and TRBD2 may be the D gene, going by 5 matching bases. The bases read TGTGCCAGCAGCCTGAAGGGAGCCTACGAGCAGTACTTC. Its protein reads: CASSLKGAYEQYF.